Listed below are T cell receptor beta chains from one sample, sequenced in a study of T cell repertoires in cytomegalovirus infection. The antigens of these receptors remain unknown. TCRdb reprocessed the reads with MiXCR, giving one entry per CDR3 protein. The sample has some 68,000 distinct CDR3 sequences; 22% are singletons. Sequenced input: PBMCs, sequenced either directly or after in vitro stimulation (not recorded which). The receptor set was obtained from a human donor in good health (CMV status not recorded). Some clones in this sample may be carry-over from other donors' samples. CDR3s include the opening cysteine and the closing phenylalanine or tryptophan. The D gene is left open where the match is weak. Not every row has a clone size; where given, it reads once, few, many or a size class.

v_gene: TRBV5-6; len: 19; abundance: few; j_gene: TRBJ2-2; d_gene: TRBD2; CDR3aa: CASSLAGNSGSSDTGELFF; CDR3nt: TGTGCCAGCAGCTTGGCCGGAAATAGCGGGAGTTCGGACACCGGGGAGCTGTTTTTT
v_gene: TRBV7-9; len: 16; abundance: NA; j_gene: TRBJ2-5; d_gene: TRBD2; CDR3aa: CASSIRTSGKVETQYF; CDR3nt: TGTGCCAGCAGCATACGGACTAGCGGGAAGGTGGAGACCCAGTACTTC
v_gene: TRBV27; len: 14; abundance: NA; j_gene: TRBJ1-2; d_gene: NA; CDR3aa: CASMTGGRNYGYTF; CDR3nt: TGTGCCAGCATGACCGGGGGCAGAAACTATGGCTACACCTTC
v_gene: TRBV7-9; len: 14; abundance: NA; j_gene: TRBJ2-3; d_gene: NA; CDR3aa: CASSRDSLLDTQYF; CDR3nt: TGTGCCAGCAGCCGGGATTCACTATTGGATACGCAGTATTTT
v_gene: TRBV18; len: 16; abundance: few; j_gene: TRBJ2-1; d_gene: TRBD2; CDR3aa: CASSRVLTSGHNEQFF; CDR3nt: TGTGCCAGCTCACGAGTGCTGACTAGCGGGCACAATGAGCAGTTCTTC
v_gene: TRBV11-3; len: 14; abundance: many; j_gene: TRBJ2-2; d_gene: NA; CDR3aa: CASSLYRNTGELFF; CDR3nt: TGTGCCAGCAGCTTGTACAGGAACACCGGGGAGCTGTTTTTT
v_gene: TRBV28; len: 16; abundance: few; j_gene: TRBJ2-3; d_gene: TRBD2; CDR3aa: CASSEWGGSSTDTQYF; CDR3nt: TGTGCCAGCAGTGAGTGGGGCGGGAGTAGCACAGATACGCAGTATTTT
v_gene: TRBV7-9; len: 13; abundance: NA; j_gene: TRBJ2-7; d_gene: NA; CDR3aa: CASSPLGTYEQYF; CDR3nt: TGTGCCAGCAGCCCCCTCGGAACCTACGAGCAGTACTTC
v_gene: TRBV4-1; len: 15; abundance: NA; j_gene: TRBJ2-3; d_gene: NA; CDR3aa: CASSQGPVVTDTQYF; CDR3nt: TGCGCCAGCAGCCAGGGGCCAGTGGTTACAGATACGCAGTATTTT
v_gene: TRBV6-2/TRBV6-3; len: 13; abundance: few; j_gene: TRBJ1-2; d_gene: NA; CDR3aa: CASSSPVWTGYTF; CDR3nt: TGTGCCAGCAGTTCCCCCGTGTGGACTGGCTACACCTTC
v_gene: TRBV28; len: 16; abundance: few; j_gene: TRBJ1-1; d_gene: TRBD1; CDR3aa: CASRTTGTGGAAEAFF; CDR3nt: TGTGCCAGCAGGACGACCGGGACAGGGGGCGCGGCTGAAGCTTTCTTT
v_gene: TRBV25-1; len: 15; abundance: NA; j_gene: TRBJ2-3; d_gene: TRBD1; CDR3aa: CASSGTLGGADTQYF; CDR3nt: TGTGCCAGCAGTGGGACTTTAGGGGGCGCAGATACGCAGTATTTT
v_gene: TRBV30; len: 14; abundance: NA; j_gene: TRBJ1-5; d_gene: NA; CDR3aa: CAWSVRARNQPQHF; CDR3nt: TGTGCCTGGAGTGTTAGGGCGCGCAATCAGCCCCAGCATTTT
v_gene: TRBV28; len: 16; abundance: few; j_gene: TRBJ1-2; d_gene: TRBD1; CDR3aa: CASSLSPQGAYYGYTF; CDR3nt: TGTGCCAGCAGTTTATCCCCCCAGGGGGCTTACTATGGCTACACCTTC
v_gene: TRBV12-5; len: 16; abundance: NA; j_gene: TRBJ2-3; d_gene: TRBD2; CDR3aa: CASGLAAGGRPDTQYF; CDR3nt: TGTGCTAGTGGTTTGGCGGCGGGAGGGCGTCCAGATACGCAGTATTTT
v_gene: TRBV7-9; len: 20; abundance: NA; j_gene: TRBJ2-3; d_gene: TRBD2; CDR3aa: CASSPPRLAGYRTHTDTQYF; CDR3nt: TGTGCCAGCAGCCCCCCCAGACTAGCGGGATATCGCACACACACAGATACGCAGTATTTT
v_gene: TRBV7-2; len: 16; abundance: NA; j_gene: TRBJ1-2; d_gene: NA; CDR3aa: CASSPDSDSHGYGYTF; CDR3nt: TGTGCCAGCAGCCCTGATTCTGACAGTCACGGCTATGGCTACACCTTC